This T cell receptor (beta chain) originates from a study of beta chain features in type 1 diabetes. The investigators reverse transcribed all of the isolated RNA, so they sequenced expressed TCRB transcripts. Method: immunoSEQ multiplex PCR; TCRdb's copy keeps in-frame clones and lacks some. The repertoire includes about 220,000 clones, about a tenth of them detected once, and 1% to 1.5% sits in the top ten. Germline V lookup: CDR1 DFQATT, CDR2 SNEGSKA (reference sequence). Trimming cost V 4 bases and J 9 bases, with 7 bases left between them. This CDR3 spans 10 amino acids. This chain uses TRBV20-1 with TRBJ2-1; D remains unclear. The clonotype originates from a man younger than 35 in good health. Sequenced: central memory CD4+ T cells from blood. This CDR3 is CSAKLGEQFF. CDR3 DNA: TGCAGTGCTAAGCTCGGTGAGCAGTTCTTC.